This T cell receptor beta chain was retrieved from a study of OX40 agonist ivuxolimab in advanced cancers. Libraries were prepared by immunoSEQ multiplex PCR; TCRdb keeps only in-frame clonotypes and omits some of them. The sample lists tens of thousands of clones, 80% to 85% seen once, with roughly 7.9% in the top ten. The CDR3 totals 14 residues. Germline CDR1 and CDR2: SGHDT and YYEEEE. After removal of 3 bases from V and 4 bases from J, the junction contained 5 bases not matched to a gene. This clone is a singleton in its sample. This TCR was sampled from an adult with an advanced solid tumor such as melanoma, head and neck, liver or kidney cancer. The material was CD4+ or CD8+ T cells sorted from blood, obtained in a trial of the OX40 agonist ivuxolimab. The chain is built from TRBV5-6 and TRBJ2-5; 8 bases are a match to TRBD1. For the CDR3, the DNA is TGTGCCAGCAGCTGGGACAGGATGCCAGAGACCCAGTACTTC. Protein: CASSWDRMPETQYF.